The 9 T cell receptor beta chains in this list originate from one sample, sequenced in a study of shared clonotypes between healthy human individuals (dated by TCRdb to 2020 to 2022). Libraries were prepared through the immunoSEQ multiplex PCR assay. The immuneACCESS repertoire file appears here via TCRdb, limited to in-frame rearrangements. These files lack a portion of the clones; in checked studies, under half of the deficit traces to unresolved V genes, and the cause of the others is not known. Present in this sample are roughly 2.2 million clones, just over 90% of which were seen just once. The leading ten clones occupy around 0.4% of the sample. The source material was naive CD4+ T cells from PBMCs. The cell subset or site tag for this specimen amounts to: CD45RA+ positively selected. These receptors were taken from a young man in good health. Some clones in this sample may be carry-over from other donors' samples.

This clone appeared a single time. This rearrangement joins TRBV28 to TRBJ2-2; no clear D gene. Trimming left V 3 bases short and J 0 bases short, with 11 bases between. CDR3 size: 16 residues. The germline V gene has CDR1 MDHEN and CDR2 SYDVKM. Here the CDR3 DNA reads TGTGCCAGCAGTTTTGTGGGCGGCGCGAACACCGGGGAGCTGTTTTTT. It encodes CASSFVGGANTGELFF.

The CDR3 DNA reads as TGTGCCAGTAGAACTCGGACAGGGGGCAGGTATGGCTACACCTTC. Amino acid sequence: CASRTRTGGRYGYTF. This rearrangement joins TRBV19 to TRBJ1-2; 11 bases are a match to TRBD1. The trim removed 6 bases at V and 5 bases at J, leaving 8 bases unmatched. CDR3 size: 15 residues. The germline CDR1 and CDR2 sequences are LNHDA and SQIVND (reference sequence).

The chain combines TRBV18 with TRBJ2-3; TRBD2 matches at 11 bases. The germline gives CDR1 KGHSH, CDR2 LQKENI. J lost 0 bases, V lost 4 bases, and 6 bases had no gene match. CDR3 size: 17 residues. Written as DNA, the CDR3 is TGTGCCAGCTCACAACCGGGACTAGCGGAGAGCACAGATACGCAGTATTTT. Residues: CASSQPGLAESTDTQYF. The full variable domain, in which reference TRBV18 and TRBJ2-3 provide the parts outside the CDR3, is NAGVMQNPRHLVRRRGQEARLRCSPMKGHSHVYWYRQLPEEGLKFMVYLQKENIIDESGMPKERFSAEFPKEGPSILRIQQVVRGDSAAYFCASSQPGLAESTDTQYFGPGTRLTVL.

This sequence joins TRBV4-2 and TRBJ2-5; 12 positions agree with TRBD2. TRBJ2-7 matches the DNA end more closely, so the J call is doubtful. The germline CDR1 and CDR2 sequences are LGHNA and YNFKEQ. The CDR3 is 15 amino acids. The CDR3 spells CASSQETSGSYEQYF. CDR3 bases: TGTGCCAGCAGCCAAGAGACTAGCGGGAGCTACGAGCAGTACTTC.

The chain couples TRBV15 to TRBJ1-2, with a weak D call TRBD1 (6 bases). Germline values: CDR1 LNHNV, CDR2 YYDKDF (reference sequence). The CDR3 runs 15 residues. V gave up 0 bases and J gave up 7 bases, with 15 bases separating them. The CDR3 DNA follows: TGTGCCACCAGCAGAGATCAGACGGGGGCTTCTGGCTACACCTTC. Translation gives CATSRDQTGASGYTF.

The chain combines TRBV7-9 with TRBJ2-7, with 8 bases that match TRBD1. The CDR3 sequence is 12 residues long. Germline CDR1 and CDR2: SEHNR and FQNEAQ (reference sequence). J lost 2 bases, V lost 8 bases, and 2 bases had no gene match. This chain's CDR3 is CASARGPYEQYF. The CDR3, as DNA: TGTGCCAGCGCCAGGGGGCCCTACGAGCAGTACTTC.

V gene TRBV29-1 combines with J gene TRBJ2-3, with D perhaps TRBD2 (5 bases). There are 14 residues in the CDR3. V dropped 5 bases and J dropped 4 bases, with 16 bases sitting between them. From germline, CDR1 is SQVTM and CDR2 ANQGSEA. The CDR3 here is CSVRPSLGPDTQYF. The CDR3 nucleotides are TGCAGCGTTAGGCCTAGCCTTGGCCCAGATACGCAGTATTTT.

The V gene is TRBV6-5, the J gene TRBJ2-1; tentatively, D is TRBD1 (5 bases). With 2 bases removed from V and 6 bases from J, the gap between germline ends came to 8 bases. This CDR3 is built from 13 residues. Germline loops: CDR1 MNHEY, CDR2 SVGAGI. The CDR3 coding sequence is TGTGCCAGCAGTTACGGCAGGGCCAATGAGCAGTTCTTC. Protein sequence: CASSYGRANEQFF.

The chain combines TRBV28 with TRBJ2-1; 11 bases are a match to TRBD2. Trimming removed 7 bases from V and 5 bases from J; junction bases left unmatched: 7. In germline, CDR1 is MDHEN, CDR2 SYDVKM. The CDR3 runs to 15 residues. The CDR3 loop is CASMIGTSGNNEQFF. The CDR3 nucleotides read TGTGCCAGCATGATAGGGACTAGCGGAAACAATGAGCAGTTCTTC. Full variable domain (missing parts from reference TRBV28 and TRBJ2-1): DVKVTQSSRYLVKRTGEKVFLECVQDMDHENMFWYRQDPGLGLRLIYFSYDVKMKEKGDIPEGYSVSREKKERFSLILESASTNQTSMYLCASMIGTSGNNEQFFGPGTRLTVL.